The 8 T cell receptor beta chains in this list originate from one sample, sequenced in a study of CD8 T cells in ankylosing spondylitis. TCRdb reanalysed the 5' RACE reads using MiXCR and keeps one entry per CDR3 protein. The sample has approximately 350,000 distinct CDR3 sequences; under 15% are singletons. Sample: blood, either unsorted or a sorted T cell fraction (not recorded which). These receptor sequences come from a male donor with ankylosing spondylitis or in good health (not recorded which).

The chain carries TRBV27 and TRBJ2-5; 13 nucleotides align to TRBD2. CDR3 length equals 16 residues. Germline V gives CDR1 MNHEY, CDR2 SMNVEV (reference sequence). V lost 3 bases, J lost 5 bases, and 6 bases stayed unmatched. In nucleotides, the CDR3 is TGTGCCAGCAGTTTGACTAGCGGGGGGCCGGGGGAGACCCAGTACTTC. The encoded protein is CASSLTSGGPGETQYF.

The V gene is TRBV2, the J gene TRBJ2-1; D is unclear. Trimming removed 2 bases at V and 6 bases at J, with 8 bases between. This CDR3 region has 13 residues. Germline CDR1 SNHLY, CDR2 FYNNEI. CDR3 amino acids: CASSEQLGNEQFF. In DNA form, the CDR3 reads TGTGCCAGCAGTGAACAGTTGGGCAATGAGCAGTTCTTC.

This clonotype has a handful of counts. The rearrangement links TRBV18 to TRBJ2-7, with D maybe TRBD1 (6 bases). The V and J ends lost 2 bases and 4 bases respectively, with 9 bases between them. CDR1 and CDR2 (germline): KGHSH, LQKENI. The CDR3 runs to 13 residues. Here the CDR3 reads CASSPMGTYEQYF. As DNA, the CDR3 is TGTGCCAGCTCACCAATGGGGACATACGAGCAGTACTTC.

This clonotype occurred many times. V usage is TRBV12-3 or TRBV12-4 and J usage is TRBJ1-2; 9 nucleotides match TRBD1. Trimming cost V 4 bases and J 5 bases; bases outside gene matches: 5. CDR3 length equals 14 residues. CDR3 sequence: CASSYPGQGYGYTF. CDR3 bases: TGTGCCAGCAGTTATCCGGGACAGGGATATGGCTACACCTTC.

This clonotype was detected a few times. The rearrangement links TRBV3-1 to TRBJ1-6; D call uncertain. CDR3 length equals 13 residues. V lost 1 base and J 10 bases, leaving 8 bases between the germline ends. The germline gives CDR1 LGHDT, CDR2 YNNKEL (reference sequence). CDR3 in amino acids: CASSQAGYSPLHF. CDR3 sequence (DNA): TGTGCCAGCAGCCAAGCGGGGTACTCACCCCTCCACTTT. The variable domain in full, with the rest retrieved from reference TRBV3-1 and TRBJ1-6, is DTAVSQTPKYLVTQMGNDKSIKCEQNLGHDTMYWYKQDSKKFLKIMFSYNNKELIINETVPNRFSPKSPDKAHLNLHINSLELGDSAVYFCASSQAGYSPLHFGNGTRLTVT.

The CDR3 reads CASSFQREVGELFF. The DNA of the CDR3 is TGTGCCAGCAGCTTCCAGCGGGAGGTCGGGGAGCTGTTTTTT. The chain couples TRBV7-2 to TRBJ2-2; 9 nucleotides match TRBD2. This CDR3 is built from 14 residues. V lost 3 bases to trimming and J lost 7 bases; unmatched junction nucleotides: 3. Germline assignment: CDR1 SGHTA and CDR2 FQGNSA.

The chain carries TRBV3-1 and TRBJ1-2, with D perhaps matching TRBD1 (5 bases). The germline CDR1 and CDR2 sequences are LGHDT and YNNKEL (reference sequence). V lost 4 bases and J 4 bases, leaving 16 bases between the germline ends. CDR3 size: 15 residues. CDR3 nucleotide sequence: TGTGCCAGCAGCCCGGCATGGGGGGGAGGCTATGGCTACACCTTC. Translated, it gives CASSPAWGGGYGYTF.

V is TRBV6-4 and J is TRBJ2-7; weak D call: TRBD2 (6 bases). The V and J ends lost 9 bases and 2 bases respectively, with 14 bases between them. Germline V gene sequence: CDR1 MRHNA, CDR2 SNTAGT. CDR3 length: 13 residues. In nucleotides, the CDR3 is TGTGCCAGTAACCGGGACTCAGCCTACGAGCAGTACTTC. This gives the protein CASNRDSAYEQYF.